A single sample is the source of the 20 T cell receptor beta chains below, sequenced in a study of circulating CD8 cells and anti-PD-1 response in melanoma. Sorting of live CD3+CD8+TCRalphabeta+ cells by PD-1 and/or TIGIT gave four subsets. Each library started from approximately 15 ng of total RNA using the QIAseq Immune Repertoire TCR panel. Via MiXCR, TCRdb re-called the reads, giving one row per CDR3 protein. Counted here are about 210 distinct CDR3 sequences, about 7.2% occurring once; the ten biggest clones make up roughly 80%. The starting material was CD8+ T cells from PBMCs, obtained at baseline or after one month of anti-PD-1 therapy (not recorded which). These receptors originate from a human donor with melanoma.

This clonotype is termed large. The genes are TRBV5-4 and TRBJ2-7, with D possibly matching TRBD1 (5 bases). The germline CDR1 and CDR2 sequences are SGHNT and YYREEE (reference sequence). V was cut by 3 bases and J by 12 bases, with 22 bases left in between. The CDR3 is made up of 14 amino acids. CDR3 protein: CASSSSTDFAVWYF. The CDR3 DNA sequence: TGTGCCAGCAGCTCCTCGACAGATTTTGCGGTTTGGTACTTC.

Only a few counts were recorded for this clonotype. J is TRBJ2-1 and V is TRBV19; D possibly corresponds to TRBD2 (6 bases). The CDR3 covers 11 residues. The V and J ends lost 3 bases and 16 bases respectively, with 13 bases between them. CDR1 is LNHDA, CDR2 SQIVND, per germline (reference sequence). The CDR3: CASSIAGTTFF. The CDR3 coding sequence is TGTGCCAGTAGTATCGCGGGGACCACCTTCTTC.

Sample share makes this clonotype medium-sized (0.01 to 0.1%). V is TRBV25-1 and J is TRBJ2-3, with D possibly matching TRBD2 (6 bases). The CDR3 covers 13 residues. CDR1 is MGHDK, CDR2 SYGVNS, per germline. V was shortened by 11 bases and J by 2 bases, with 14 bases between the two germline ends. The CDR3 here is CAGGSGNTDTQYF. The CDR3 bases are TGTGCCGGAGGGAGCGGAAACACAGATACGCAGTATTTT.

Comments on this clonotype: The conserved phenylalanine or tryptophan normally closing the CDR3 is absent here, so this likely arose from a read error. The gene calls are TRBV15 and TRBJ2-2, with TRBD1 matching over 9 bases. The trim removed 3 bases at V and 6 bases at J, leaving 14 bases unmatched. Germline loops: CDR1 LNHNV, CDR2 YYDKDF (reference sequence). CDR3 length equals 18 residues. The CDR3 nucleotides are TGTGCCACCAGCAGTTACTTTCCGGGACAGGGAAATCCCGGGGAGCTGTTTTTA. Its protein is CATSSYFPGQGNPGELFL.

This clonotype is termed large. The rearrangement uses TRBV24-1 and TRBJ2-3; D gene unclear. The CDR3 extends over 17 amino acids. V was trimmed by 4 bases and J by 1 base, leaving 17 bases between them. Germline CDR1 KGHDR, CDR2 SFDVKD. The chain's CDR3 is CATSERIRPLGTDTQYF. The DNA for the CDR3 is TGTGCCACCAGTGAGAGGATCAGGCCGTTGGGCACAGATACGCAGTATTTT.

A note on this clonotype: The CDR3 does not close with the conserved phenylalanine or tryptophan, likely indicating a read error. V is TRBV19 and J is TRBJ2-7; TRBD1 aligns across 10 bases. The CDR3 totals 14 residues. V shed 10 bases and J 3 bases; nucleotides not matched to a gene: 9. Germline CDR1 LNHDA, CDR2 SQIVND (reference sequence). CDR3 in amino acids: CATQRTGGIYEQYL. The CDR3 nucleotides are TGTGCCACTCAACGGACAGGGGGGATCTACGAGCAGTACCTC.

This clonotype is large within its sample. The V call is TRBV27, the J call TRBJ2-1; D remains unclear. The CDR3 is made up of 12 amino acids. Between the trimmed V and J ends, which lost 4 bases and 5 bases, there was a span of 6 bases. Germline lookup yields CDR1 MNHEY and CDR2 SMNVEV (reference sequence). CDR3 loop: CASSSTDNEQFF. For the CDR3, the DNA is TGTGCCAGCAGTTCCACAGACAATGAGCAGTTCTTC.

This clonotype is termed medium-sized. The V call is TRBV27, the J call TRBJ2-3; D may correspond to TRBD1 or TRBD2 (5 bases each). The germline V and J ends were trimmed by 3 bases and 1 base, with 14 bases remaining between them. Germline V lookup: CDR1 MNHEY, CDR2 SMNVEV (reference sequence). The CDR3 runs 16 residues. The CDR3 reads CASSFGWGRGTDTQYF. CDR3 nucleotides: TGTGCCAGCAGTTTTGGCTGGGGACGTGGCACAGATACGCAGTATTTT.

This clonotype is classed as medium-sized. V is TRBV9 and J is TRBJ2-2; a weak D match, TRBD2 (7 bases). The CDR3 runs to 16 residues. The germline CDR1 and CDR2 sequences are SGDLS and YYNGEE. V shed 3 bases and J shed 3 bases, with 15 bases lying between them. CDR3 bases: TGTGCCAGCAGCGACCTCGGCGGGGGCGACACCGGGGAGCTGTTTTTT. Translating it yields CASSDLGGGDTGELFF.

By frequency in the sample, this clonotype is large (0.1 to 1%). J is TRBJ2-1 and V is TRBV12-3 or TRBV12-4; the D call may be TRBD1 or TRBD2 (5 bases each). The CDR3 runs 12 residues. Trimming took off 6 bases at V and 10 bases at J, with 13 bases between the two ends. CDR3 amino acids: CASSPGWDEQFF. Written as DNA, the CDR3 is TGTGCCAGCAGCCCAGGTTGGGACGAGCAGTTCTTC.

By sample fraction, this clonotype is large. The chain combines TRBV18 with TRBJ2-7; TRBD1 matches at 9 bases. Germline CDR1 KGHSH, CDR2 LQKENI. The CDR3 totals 14 residues. Unmatched junction bases numbered 3, after V lost 3 bases and J lost 3 bases. The CDR3 nucleotides are TGTGCCAGCTCACCCGCGACAGGGGGCTACGAGCAGTACTTC. It specifies CASSPATGGYEQYF.

This clonotype is labeled as medium-sized. The rearrangement uses TRBV29-1 and TRBJ2-5; 10 bases are shared with TRBD2. The CDR3 spans 14 residues. With 8 bases clipped from V and 5 bases from J, the junction kept 11 bases outside the gene matches. Germline CDR1 reads SQVTM; CDR2 reads ANQGSEA. The CDR3 nucleotides are TGCAGCTTACGAAGCGGGGGGGCCTTCGAGACCCAGTACTTC. Translating it yields CSLRSGGAFETQYF.

Relative to its sample, this clonotype is large. The chain recombines TRBV20-1 with TRBJ2-7; TRBD1 agrees at 7 bases. The V and J ends lost 0 bases and 1 base, in that order; junction bases with no gene match: 6. The CDR3 runs to 15 residues. The germline CDR1 and CDR2 sequences are DFQATT and SNEGSKA (reference sequence). The CDR3 is CSARDTGELSYEQYF. The CDR3 bases are TGCAGTGCTAGAGACACAGGGGAATTGTCCTACGAGCAGTACTTC.

This sequence joins TRBV7-8 and TRBJ2-5; D may be TRBD2 (7 bases). V gave up 1 base and J gave up 5 bases, with 11 bases separating them. Germline V gene data show CDR1 as SGHVS and CDR2 as FQNEAQ. The CDR3 contains 14 residues. The CDR3 coding sequence is TGTGCCAGCAGCTTAGGCGGGGGCTGGGAGACCCAGTACTTC. Translated: CASSLGGGWETQYF.

In its sample, this clonotype is medium-sized. The chain recombines TRBV5-1 with TRBJ2-1; 12 nucleotides line up with TRBD2. Losses at the gene ends were 6 bases for V and 4 bases for J; bases not matched to a gene: 5. There are 15 residues in the CDR3. Germline CDR1 reads SGHRS; CDR2 reads YFSETQ. The CDR3 sequence: CASTKTSGGYNEQFF. For the CDR3, the DNA is TGCGCCAGCACCAAGACTAGCGGGGGTTACAATGAGCAGTTCTTC.

By share of the sample, this clonotype is medium-sized (0.01 to 0.1%). The rearrangement uses TRBV27 and TRBJ1-2; 8 bases line up with TRBD1. V was clipped by 3 bases and J by 2 bases; unmatched bases: 2. CDR1 is MNHEY and CDR2 is SMNVEV in the germline V gene (reference sequence). The CDR3 has 14 residues. The CDR3: CASSLDRANYGYTF. In nucleotides, the CDR3 is TGTGCCAGCAGTTTGGACAGGGCCAACTATGGCTACACCTTC.

This clonotype ranks as large. This chain links TRBV20-1 with TRBJ2-4; possible D gene TRBD2, 6 bases. CDR1 DFQATT and CDR2 SNEGSKA come from the germline V gene (reference sequence). V lost 5 bases, J lost 0 bases, and 17 bases lay in between. The CDR3 runs 16 residues. CDR3: CSASPPRDLAKNIQYF. DNA for the CDR3: TGCAGTGCTTCCCCCCCCAGGGACTTAGCCAAAAACATTCAGTACTTC.

This clonotype is labeled medium-sized (0.01 to 0.1%). The J gene is TRBJ2-7, the V gene TRBV2; 8 bases line up with TRBD1. This CDR3 has 15 residues. CDR1 and CDR2 (germline): SNHLY, FYNNEI. V lost 5 bases and J lost 2; bases outside the gene matches: 8. The CDR3 sequence: CASSSRGQAPYEQYF. DNA for the CDR3: TGTGCCAGCAGTTCCCGGGGACAGGCCCCCTACGAGCAGTACTTC.

This clonotype was seen more than once but under ten times. The V gene is TRBV19, the J gene TRBJ1-1; no reliable D call. V gave up 1 base and J gave up 1 base, with 1 base separating them. This CDR3 has 12 amino acids. Germline values: CDR1 LNHDA, CDR2 SQIVND (reference sequence). The CDR3 is CASSIGNTEAFF. The CDR3 region has the DNA TGTGCCAGTAGTATAGGGAACACTGAAGCTTTCTTT.

By sample share, this clonotype is medium-sized. The genes are TRBV2 and TRBJ2-1; D ambiguous. This CDR3 spans 14 amino acids. The V end lost 4 bases, the J end lost 0 bases, and 7 bases lay between the germline ends. The germline gives CDR1 SNHLY, CDR2 FYNNEI. CDR3 residues: CASSVLTSYNEQFF. CDR3 DNA sequence: TGTGCCAGCAGTGTTCTAACCTCCTACAATGAGCAGTTCTTC.